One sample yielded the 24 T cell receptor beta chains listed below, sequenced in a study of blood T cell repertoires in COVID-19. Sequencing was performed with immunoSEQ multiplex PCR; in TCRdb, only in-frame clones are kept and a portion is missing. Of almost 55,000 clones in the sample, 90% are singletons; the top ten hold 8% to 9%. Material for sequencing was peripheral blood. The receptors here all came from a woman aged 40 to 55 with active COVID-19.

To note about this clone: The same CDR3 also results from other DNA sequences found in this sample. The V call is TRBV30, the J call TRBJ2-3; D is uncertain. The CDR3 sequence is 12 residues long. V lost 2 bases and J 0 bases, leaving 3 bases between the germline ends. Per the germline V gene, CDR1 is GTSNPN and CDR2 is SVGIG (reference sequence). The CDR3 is CAWSLSTDTQYF. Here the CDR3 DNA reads TGTGCCTGGAGTCTAAGCACAGATACGCAGTATTTT. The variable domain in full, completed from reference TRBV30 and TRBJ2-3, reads SQTIHQWPATLVQPVGSPLSLECTVEGTSNPNLYWYRQAAGRGLQLLFYSVGIGQISSEVPQNLSASRPQDRQFILSSKKLLLSDSGFYLCAWSLSTDTQYFGPGTRLTVL.

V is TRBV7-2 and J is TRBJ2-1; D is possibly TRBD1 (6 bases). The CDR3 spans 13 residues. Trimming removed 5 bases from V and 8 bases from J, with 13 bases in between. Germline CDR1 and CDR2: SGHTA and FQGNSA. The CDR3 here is CASSTLGGHEQFF. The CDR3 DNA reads TGTGCCAGCAGCACCCTTGGGGGCCATGAGCAGTTCTTC.

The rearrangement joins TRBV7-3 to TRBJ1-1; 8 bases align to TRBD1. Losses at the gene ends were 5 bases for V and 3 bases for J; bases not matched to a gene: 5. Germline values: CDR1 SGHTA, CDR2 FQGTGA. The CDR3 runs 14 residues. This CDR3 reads CASSPDRGDTEAFF. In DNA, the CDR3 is TGTGCCAGCAGCCCCGACAGGGGTGACACTGAAGCTTTCTTT. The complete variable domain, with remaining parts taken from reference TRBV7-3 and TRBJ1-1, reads GAGVSQTPSNKVTEKGKYVELRCDPISGHTALYWYRQSLGQGPEFLIYFQGTGAADDSGLPNDRFFAVRPEGSVSTLKIQRTERGDSAVYLCASSPDRGDTEAFFGQGTRLTVV.

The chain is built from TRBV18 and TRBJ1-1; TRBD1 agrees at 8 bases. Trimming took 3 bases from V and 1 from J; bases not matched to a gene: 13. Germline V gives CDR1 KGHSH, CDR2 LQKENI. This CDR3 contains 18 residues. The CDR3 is CASSPRHFSGGANTEAFF. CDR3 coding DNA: TGTGCCAGCTCACCCCGCCACTTCTCAGGGGGCGCGAACACTGAAGCTTTCTTT. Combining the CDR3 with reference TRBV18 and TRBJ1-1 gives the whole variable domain NAGVMQNPRHLVRRRGQEARLRCSPMKGHSHVYWYRQLPEEGLKFMVYLQKENIIDESGMPKERFSAEFPKEGPSILRIQQVVRGDSAAYFCASSPRHFSGGANTEAFFGQGTRLTVV.

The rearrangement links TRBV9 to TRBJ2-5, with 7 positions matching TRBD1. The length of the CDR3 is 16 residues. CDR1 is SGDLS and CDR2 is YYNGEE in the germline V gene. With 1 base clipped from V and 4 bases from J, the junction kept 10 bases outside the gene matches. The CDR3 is CASSVSHKRTGETQYF. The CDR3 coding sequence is TGTGCCAGCAGCGTATCTCATAAGAGGACAGGAGAGACCCAGTACTTC.

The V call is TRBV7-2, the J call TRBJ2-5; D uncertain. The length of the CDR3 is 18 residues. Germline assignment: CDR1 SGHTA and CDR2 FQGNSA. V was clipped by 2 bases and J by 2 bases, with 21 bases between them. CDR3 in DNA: TGTGCCAGCAGCTTAAACCCCCTCCCGCGCGGAAGTCAAGAGACCCAGTACTTC. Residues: CASSLNPLPRGSQETQYF.

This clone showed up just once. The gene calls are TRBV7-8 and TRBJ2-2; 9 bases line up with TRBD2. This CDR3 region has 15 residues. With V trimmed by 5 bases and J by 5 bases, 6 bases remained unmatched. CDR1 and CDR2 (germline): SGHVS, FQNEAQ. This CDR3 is CASSTSGPRTGELFF. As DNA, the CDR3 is TGTGCCAGCAGCACTAGCGGGCCGAGAACCGGGGAGCTGTTTTTT.

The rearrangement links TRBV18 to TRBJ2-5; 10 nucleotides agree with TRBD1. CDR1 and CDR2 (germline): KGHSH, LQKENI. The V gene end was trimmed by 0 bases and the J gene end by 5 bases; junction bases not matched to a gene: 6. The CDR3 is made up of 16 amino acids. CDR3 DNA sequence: TGTGCCAGCTCACCACCGACAGGGGGCCGGATGGAGACCCAGTACTTC. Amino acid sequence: CASSPPTGGRMETQYF.

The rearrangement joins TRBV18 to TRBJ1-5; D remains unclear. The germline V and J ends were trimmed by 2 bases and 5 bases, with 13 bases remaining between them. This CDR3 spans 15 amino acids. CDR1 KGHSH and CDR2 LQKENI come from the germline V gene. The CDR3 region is CASSPGTGRDQPQHF. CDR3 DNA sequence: TGTGCCAGCTCACCAGGCACGGGGAGGGATCAGCCCCAGCATTTT.

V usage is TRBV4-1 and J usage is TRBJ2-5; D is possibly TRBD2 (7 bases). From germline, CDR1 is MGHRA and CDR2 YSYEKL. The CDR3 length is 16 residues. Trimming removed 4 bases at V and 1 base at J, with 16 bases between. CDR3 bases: TGCGCCAGCAGCCTCCCGCTACGGGGGGCCCAAGAGACCCAGTACTTC. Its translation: CASSLPLRGAQETQYF.

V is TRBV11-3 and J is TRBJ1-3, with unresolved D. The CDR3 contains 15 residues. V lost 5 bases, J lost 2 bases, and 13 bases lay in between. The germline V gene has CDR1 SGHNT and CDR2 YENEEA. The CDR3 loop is CASSPRDSPGNTIYF. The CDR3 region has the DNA TGTGCCAGCAGCCCTCGTGACTCCCCTGGAAACACCATATATTTT. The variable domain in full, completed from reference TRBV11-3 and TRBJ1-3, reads EAGVVQSPRYKIIEKKQPVAFWCNPISGHNTLYWYLQNLGQGPELLIRYENEEAVDDSQLPKDRFSAERLKGVDSTLKIQPAELGDSAVYLCASSPRDSPGNTIYFGEGSWLTVV.

The CDR3: CASSPLQVVAGNTIYF. CDR3 nucleotide sequence: TGTGCCAGTAGTCCTCTCCAGGTAGTGGCGGGAAACACCATATATTTT. The rearrangement links TRBV19 to TRBJ1-3; the D is unclear. This CDR3 is built from 16 residues. The V gene lost 5 bases and the J gene lost 4 bases, with 18 bases spanning the gap. Germline V CDR1 and CDR2: LNHDA, SQIVND (reference sequence).

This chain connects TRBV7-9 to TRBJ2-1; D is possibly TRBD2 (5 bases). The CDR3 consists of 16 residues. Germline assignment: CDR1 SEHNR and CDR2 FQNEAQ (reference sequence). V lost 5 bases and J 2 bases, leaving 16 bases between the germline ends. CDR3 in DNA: TGTGCCAGCAGCCCTGGACGAGGGAAGGCCTACAATGAGCAGTTCTTC. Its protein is CASSPGRGKAYNEQFF.

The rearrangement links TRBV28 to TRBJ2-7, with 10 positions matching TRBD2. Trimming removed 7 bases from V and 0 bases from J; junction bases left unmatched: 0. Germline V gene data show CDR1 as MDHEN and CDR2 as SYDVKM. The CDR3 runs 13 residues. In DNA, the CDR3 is TGTGCCAGCATAGCGGGGGGCTCCTACGAGCAGTACTTC. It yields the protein CASIAGGSYEQYF.

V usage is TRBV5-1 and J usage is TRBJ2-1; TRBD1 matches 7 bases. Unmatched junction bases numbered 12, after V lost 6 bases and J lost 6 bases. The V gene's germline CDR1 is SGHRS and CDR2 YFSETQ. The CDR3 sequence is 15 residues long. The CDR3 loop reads CASNIAAGTVNEQFF. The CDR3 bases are TGCGCCAGCAACATCGCCGCCGGGACAGTCAATGAGCAGTTCTTC.

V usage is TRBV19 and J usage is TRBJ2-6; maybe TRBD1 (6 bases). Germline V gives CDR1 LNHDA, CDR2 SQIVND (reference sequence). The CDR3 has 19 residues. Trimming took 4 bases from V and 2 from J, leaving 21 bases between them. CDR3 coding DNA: TGTGCCAGTAGTACCCCCAGACAGGCGCCACTAACTGGGGCCAACGTCCTGACTTTC. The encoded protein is CASSTPRQAPLTGANVLTF.

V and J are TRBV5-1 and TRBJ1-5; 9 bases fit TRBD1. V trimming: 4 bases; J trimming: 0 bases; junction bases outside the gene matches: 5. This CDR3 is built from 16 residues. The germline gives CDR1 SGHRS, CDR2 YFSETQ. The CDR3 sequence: CASSPGQGYSNQPQHF. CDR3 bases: TGCGCCAGCAGCCCGGGACAGGGATATAGCAATCAGCCCCAGCATTTT.

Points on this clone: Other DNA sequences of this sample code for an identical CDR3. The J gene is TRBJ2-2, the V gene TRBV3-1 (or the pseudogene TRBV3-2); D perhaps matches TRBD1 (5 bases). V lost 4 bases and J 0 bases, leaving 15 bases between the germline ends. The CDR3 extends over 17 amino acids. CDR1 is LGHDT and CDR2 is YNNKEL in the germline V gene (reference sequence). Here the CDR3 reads CASSPPWGRANTGELFF. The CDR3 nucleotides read TGTGCCAGCAGCCCCCCATGGGGCAGGGCGAACACCGGGGAGCTGTTTTTT.

This chain's CDR3 is CASSDNKMNTEAFF. The CDR3 nucleotides are TGTGCCAGCAGTGATAACAAAATGAACACTGAAGCTTTCTTT. The V and J genes are TRBV6-1 and TRBJ1-1; D call uncertain. There are 14 residues in the CDR3. CDR1 MNHNS and CDR2 SASEGT come from the germline V gene. With 3 bases removed from V and 0 bases from J, the gap between germline ends came to 8 bases.

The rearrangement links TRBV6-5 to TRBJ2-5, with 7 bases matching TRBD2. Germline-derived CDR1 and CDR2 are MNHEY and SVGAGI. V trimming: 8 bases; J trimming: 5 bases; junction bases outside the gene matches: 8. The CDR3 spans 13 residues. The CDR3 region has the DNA TGTGCCAGCCAGGAACTAGCGTTGGAGACCCAGTACTTC. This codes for CASQELALETQYF.

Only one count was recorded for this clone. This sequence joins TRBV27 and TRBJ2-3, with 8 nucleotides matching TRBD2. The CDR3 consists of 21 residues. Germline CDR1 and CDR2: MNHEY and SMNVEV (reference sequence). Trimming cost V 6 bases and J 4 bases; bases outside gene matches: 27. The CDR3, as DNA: TGTGCCAGCAGCCAGGGTGGGGGACGACTCTTAACTAGCGGTCTGTCAGATACGCAGTATTTT. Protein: CASSQGGGRLLTSGLSDTQYF.

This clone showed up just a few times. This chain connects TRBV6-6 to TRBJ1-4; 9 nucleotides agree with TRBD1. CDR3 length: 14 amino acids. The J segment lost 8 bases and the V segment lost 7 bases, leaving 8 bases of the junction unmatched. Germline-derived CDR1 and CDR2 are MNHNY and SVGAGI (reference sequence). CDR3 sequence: CASTSTGGNEKLFF. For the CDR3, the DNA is TGTGCCAGCACCTCGACAGGGGGGAACGAAAAACTGTTTTTT.

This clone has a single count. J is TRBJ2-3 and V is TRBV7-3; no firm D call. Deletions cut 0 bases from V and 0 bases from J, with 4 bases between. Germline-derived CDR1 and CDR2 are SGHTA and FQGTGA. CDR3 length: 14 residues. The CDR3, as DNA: TGTGCCAGCAGCTTAACCGGGAGCACAGATACGCAGTATTTT. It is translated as CASSLTGSTDTQYF.

The CDR3 sequence: CASGLGAVGNTIYF. The CDR3 DNA reads TGTGCTAGTGGTTTGGGGGCTGTCGGAAACACCATATATTTT. The chain has TRBV12-5 and TRBJ1-3; D gene unclear. This CDR3 has 14 amino acids. CDR1 is LGHNT and CDR2 is FRNRAP in the germline V gene. Trimming removed 1 base at V and 4 bases at J, with 8 bases between. The whole variable domain, filled in from reference TRBV12-5 and TRBJ1-3, reads DARVTQTPRHKVTEMGQEVTMRCQPILGHNTVFWYRQTMMQGLELLAYFRNRAPLDDSGMPKDRFSAEMPDATLATLKIQPSEPRDSAVYFCASGLGAVGNTIYFGEGSWLTVV.